The source of this T cell receptor (beta chain) is a study of T cell responses to AZD1222 COVID-19 vaccine. Whole-study results and caveats: Repertoires were collected only later (after the peak T cell response had occurred). Baseline testing showed seropositivity in only a handful of AZD1222 recipients. Spike-specific TCR depth and breadth grew after two AZD1222 doses.

This clone was observed a few times. The antigen remains undetermined. Method: immunoSEQ multiplex PCR; TCRdb's copy keeps in-frame clones and lacks some. The sample carries around 140,000 clones, roughly 91% recorded once. The CDR3 sequence is 14 residues long. The germline CDR1 and CDR2 sequences are SNHLY and FYNNEI. V was cut by 5 bases and J by 3 bases, with 13 bases left in between. This clonotype originated in an adult in good health. The rearrangement joins TRBV2 to TRBJ1-1; D is undetermined. The material sequenced was peripheral blood, taken on day 0 of AZD1222 vaccination. The CDR3 DNA is TGTGCCAGCAGTAAGGGCCTCGGGTACACTGAAGCTTTCTTT. This translates into CASSKGLGYTEAFF.